The rows below give T cell receptor beta chains drawn from one sample of a study of regulatory T cells in long-lasting Graves disease. TCRdb re-called the multiplex PCR reads through MiXCR, storing one row per CDR3 protein. The sample gives over 300,000 distinct CDR3 sequences, roughly 15% of which show up once; around a fifth is in the top ten. Sequencing was performed on peripheral blood mononuclear cells (PBMCs), taken at new diagnosis, from a patient treated with antithyroid drugs. The receptors stem from a female donor with Graves disease. CDR3s include the opening cysteine and the closing phenylalanine or tryptophan. The D gene is left open where the match is weak. Size values are once, few and many counts, or a class for expanded clones, and some rows have none.

d_call: -
j_call: TRBJ2-3
v_call: TRBV30
clone_size: many
cdr3_aa: CAWTEQEYTDTQYF
cdr3_nt: TGTGCCTGGACGGAACAGGAGTACACAGATACGCAGTATTTT

d_call: TRBD2
j_call: TRBJ2-1
v_call: TRBV27
clone_size: many
cdr3_aa: CASSYRASGGNEQFF
cdr3_nt: TGTGCCAGCAGTTATAGGGCCTCGGGGGGTAATGAGCAGTTCTTC

d_call: -
j_call: TRBJ1-5
v_call: TRBV7-2
clone_size: many
cdr3_aa: CASSSQGSRPQHF
cdr3_nt: TGTGCCAGCAGCTCACAGGGTAGTAGGCCCCAGCATTTT

d_call: TRBD1
j_call: TRBJ2-2
v_call: TRBV27
clone_size: -
cdr3_aa: CASSFGQGDTGELSF
cdr3_nt: TGTGCCAGCAGTTTCGGACAGGGGGACACCGGGGAGCTGTCTTTT

d_call: -
j_call: TRBJ1-6
v_call: TRBV4-2
clone_size: -
cdr3_aa: CASSQAYRDDNSPLHF
cdr3_nt: TGTGCCAGCAGCCAAGCCTACCGGGACGATAATTCACCCCTCCACTTT

d_call: -
j_call: TRBJ1-1
v_call: TRBV29-1
clone_size: many
cdr3_aa: CSVERARTNTEAFF
cdr3_nt: TGCAGCGTTGAAAGGGCCAGGACGAACACTGAAGCTTTCTTT

d_call: -
j_call: TRBJ1-5
v_call: TRBV6-1
clone_size: many
cdr3_aa: CASSGANQPQHF
cdr3_nt: TGTGCCAGCTCAGGAGCCAATCAGCCCCAGCATTTT

d_call: TRBD1
j_call: TRBJ2-7
v_call: TRBV12-5
clone_size: many
cdr3_aa: CASGPSGTGTYEQYF
cdr3_nt: TGTGCTAGTGGTCCCTCCGGGACAGGGACCTACGAGCAGTACTTC

d_call: TRBD1
j_call: TRBJ2-7
v_call: TRBV7-6
clone_size: many
cdr3_aa: CASSLGRTGYEQYF
cdr3_nt: TGTGCCAGCAGCTTAGGGCGGACAGGGTATGAGCAGTACTTC

d_call: TRBD2
j_call: TRBJ2-1
v_call: TRBV27
clone_size: many
cdr3_aa: CASSWIGGYNEQFF
cdr3_nt: TGTGCCAGCAGTTGGATCGGGGGGTACAATGAGCAGTTCTTC

d_call: -
j_call: TRBJ2-2
v_call: TRBV11-2
clone_size: few
cdr3_aa: CASSHNTNTGELFF
cdr3_nt: TGTGCCAGCAGCCATAATACGAACACCGGGGAGCTGTTTTTT

d_call: TRBD1
j_call: TRBJ1-1
v_call: TRBV13
clone_size: many
cdr3_aa: CASSSTLTGGDAFF
cdr3_nt: TGTGCCAGCAGCTCCACCTTGACAGGGGGGGATGCTTTCTTT

d_call: -
j_call: TRBJ1-5
v_call: TRBV7-9
clone_size: many
cdr3_aa: CASSSPPGNQPQHF
cdr3_nt: TGTGCCAGCAGCTCTCCTCCCGGCAATCAGCCCCAGCATTTT

d_call: TRBD1
j_call: TRBJ1-5
v_call: TRBV6-2/TRBV6-3
clone_size: many
cdr3_aa: CASSGWGQGLSNQPQHF
cdr3_nt: TGTGCCAGCAGTGGGTGGGGACAGGGGCTAAGCAATCAGCCCCAGCATTTT

d_call: -
j_call: TRBJ2-1
v_call: TRBV6-2/TRBV6-3
clone_size: many
cdr3_aa: CASVRRDTDEQFF
cdr3_nt: TGTGCCAGCGTACGACGGGACACCGATGAGCAGTTCTTC

d_call: TRBD1
j_call: TRBJ1-2
v_call: TRBV9
clone_size: many
cdr3_aa: CASSGAGTGGSNYGYTF
cdr3_nt: TGTGCCAGCAGCGGCGCCGGGACAGGGGGCTCTAACTATGGCTACACCTTC

d_call: TRBD1
j_call: TRBJ2-5
v_call: TRBV7-2
clone_size: -
cdr3_aa: CASRRTGVQWETQYF
cdr3_nt: TGTGCCAGCAGGCGGACAGGGGTTCAATGGGAGACCCAGTACTTC

d_call: -
j_call: TRBJ2-1
v_call: TRBV2
clone_size: many
cdr3_aa: CARKRSSYNEQFF
cdr3_nt: TGTGCCAGAAAGCGGAGTTCCTACAATGAGCAGTTCTTC

d_call: -
j_call: TRBJ2-1
v_call: TRBV20-1
clone_size: few
cdr3_aa: CSARGLGAEPTNEQFF
cdr3_nt: TGCAGTGCTAGAGGACTCGGCGCCGAACCGACGAATGAGCAGTTCTTC

d_call: TRBD2
j_call: TRBJ2-2
v_call: TRBV5-1
clone_size: many
cdr3_aa: CASSGRLAGGPGELFF
cdr3_nt: TGCGCCAGCAGCGGGAGACTAGCGGGGGGGCCCGGGGAGCTGTTTTTT

d_call: -
j_call: TRBJ1-1
v_call: TRBV12-3/TRBV12-4
clone_size: many
cdr3_aa: CASSLQLGGEAFF
cdr3_nt: TGTGCCAGCAGTTTACAACTCGGAGGTGAAGCTTTCTTT

d_call: TRBD2
j_call: TRBJ2-7
v_call: TRBV7-2
clone_size: -
cdr3_aa: CASSLGTSGTIPSYEQYF
cdr3_nt: TGTGCCAGCAGCTTAGGGACTAGCGGGACCATCCCTTCCTACGAGCAGTACTTC

d_call: -
j_call: TRBJ2-2
v_call: TRBV11-2
clone_size: few
cdr3_aa: CASSPQEGGARGELFF
cdr3_nt: TGTGCCAGCAGCCCCCAAGAGGGGGGGGCTCGAGGGGAGCTGTTTTTT

d_call: TRBD1
j_call: TRBJ1-1
v_call: TRBV11-2
clone_size: many
cdr3_aa: CASRLRQGANTEAFF
cdr3_nt: TGTGCCAGCAGACTAAGACAGGGGGCGAACACTGAAGCTTTCTTT

d_call: -
j_call: TRBJ2-5
v_call: TRBV9
clone_size: -
cdr3_aa: CASSPTRARVQETQYF
cdr3_nt: TGTGCCAGCAGCCCTACCCGGGCCCGGGTCCAAGAGACCCAGTACTTC

d_call: TRBD2
j_call: TRBJ2-2
v_call: TRBV9
clone_size: many
cdr3_aa: CASSVAGLAATGELFF
cdr3_nt: TGTGCCAGCAGCGTAGCGGGACTAGCGGCGACCGGGGAGCTGTTTTTT

d_call: -
j_call: TRBJ1-4
v_call: TRBV3-1
clone_size: many
cdr3_aa: CASSRRNEKLFF
cdr3_nt: TGTGCCAGCAGCCGACGGAATGAAAAACTGTTTTTT

d_call: TRBD2
j_call: TRBJ2-5
v_call: TRBV9
clone_size: many
cdr3_aa: CASTLGLAMGETQYF
cdr3_nt: TGTGCCAGCACCCTGGGACTAGCGATGGGGGAGACCCAGTACTTC

d_call: -
j_call: TRBJ1-5
v_call: TRBV2
clone_size: many
cdr3_aa: CASGRTANQPQHF
cdr3_nt: TGTGCCAGCGGCAGGACAGCTAATCAGCCCCAGCATTTT

d_call: -
j_call: TRBJ2-7
v_call: TRBV27
clone_size: many
cdr3_aa: CASSLGRGEGGYEQYF
cdr3_nt: TGTGCCAGCAGTTTGGGGAGGGGAGAAGGGGGCTACGAGCAGTACTTC

d_call: -
j_call: TRBJ2-6
v_call: TRBV5-4
clone_size: -
cdr3_aa: CASSWDPTGANVLTF
cdr3_nt: TGTGCCAGCAGCTGGGATCCCACTGGGGCCAACGTCCTGACTTTC

d_call: TRBD1
j_call: TRBJ2-7
v_call: TRBV28
clone_size: few
cdr3_aa: CASSGPRTGELRQYF
cdr3_nt: TGTGCCAGCAGCGGACCTCGGACAGGGGAATTGCGGCAGTACTTC

d_call: -
j_call: TRBJ1-2
v_call: TRBV20-1
clone_size: -
cdr3_aa: CSAGVVSLGGKDGYTF
cdr3_nt: TGCAGTGCGGGGGTAGTTAGTCTCGGGGGGAAAGATGGCTACACCTTC

d_call: -
j_call: TRBJ1-1
v_call: TRBV29-1
clone_size: -
cdr3_aa: CSVDLYTEAFF
cdr3_nt: TGCAGCGTTGATTTGTACACTGAAGCTTTCTTT

d_call: TRBD2
j_call: TRBJ2-5
v_call: TRBV20-1
clone_size: many
cdr3_aa: CSARLAGGLQETQYF
cdr3_nt: TGCAGTGCTAGGCTAGCGGGGGGTCTGCAAGAGACCCAGTACTTC

d_call: TRBD1
j_call: TRBJ2-3
v_call: TRBV12-3/TRBV12-4
clone_size: many
cdr3_aa: CASDYRGYTDTQYF
cdr3_nt: TGTGCCAGCGATTACAGGGGATACACAGATACGCAGTATTTT

d_call: TRBD1
j_call: TRBJ2-1
v_call: TRBV29-1
clone_size: many
cdr3_aa: CSVEDALGQVNNEQFF
cdr3_nt: TGCAGCGTTGAAGATGCGCTAGGACAGGTAAACAATGAGCAGTTCTTC

d_call: -
j_call: TRBJ2-5
v_call: TRBV7-9
clone_size: many
cdr3_aa: CASSSLPGQETQYF
cdr3_nt: TGTGCCAGCAGCTCCCTCCCGGGTCAAGAGACCCAGTACTTC

d_call: -
j_call: TRBJ2-7
v_call: TRBV28
clone_size: many
cdr3_aa: CASSFSGSKYEQYF
cdr3_nt: TGTGCCAGCAGTTTTTCCGGGAGCAAATACGAGCAGTACTTC

d_call: -
j_call: TRBJ2-2
v_call: TRBV3-1
clone_size: few
cdr3_aa: CASSHWDTGELFF
cdr3_nt: TGTGCCAGCAGCCACTGGGACACCGGGGAGCTGTTTTTT

d_call: -
j_call: TRBJ1-1
v_call: TRBV10-3
clone_size: -
cdr3_aa: CAISDPPKSGEAFF
cdr3_nt: TGTGCCATCAGTGACCCTCCTAAAAGCGGTGAAGCTTTCTTT